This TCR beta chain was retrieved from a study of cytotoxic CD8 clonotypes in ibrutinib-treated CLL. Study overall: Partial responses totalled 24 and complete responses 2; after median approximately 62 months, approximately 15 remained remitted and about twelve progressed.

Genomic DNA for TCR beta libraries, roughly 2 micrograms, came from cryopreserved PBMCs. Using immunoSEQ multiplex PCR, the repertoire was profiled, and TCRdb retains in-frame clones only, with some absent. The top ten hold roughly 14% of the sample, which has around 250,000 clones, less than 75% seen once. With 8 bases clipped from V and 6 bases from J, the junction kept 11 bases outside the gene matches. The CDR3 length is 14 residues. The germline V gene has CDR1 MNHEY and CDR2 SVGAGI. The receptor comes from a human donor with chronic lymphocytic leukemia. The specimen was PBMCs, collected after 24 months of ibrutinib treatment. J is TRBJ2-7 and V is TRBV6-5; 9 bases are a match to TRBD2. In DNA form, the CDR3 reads TGTGCCAGCCGGGGAGCTAGCGGGGACCCCGAGCAGTACTTC. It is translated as CASRGASGDPEQYF.